Listed below are T cell receptor beta chains from one sample, sequenced in a study of blood T cell repertoires in COVID-19. Method: immunoSEQ multiplex PCR; TCRdb's copy keeps in-frame clones and lacks some. The data show 300,000 to 400,000 clones, around 83% seen once. Sequencing was performed on peripheral blood. All receptors come from a man aged 25 to 45 with active or convalescent COVID-19. The CDR3 runs from the conserved cysteine through the conserved F or W. The order of the fields is clone size, D gene, J gene, V gene, CDR3 DNA, CDR3 protein. A D gene is named only where the DNA matches it firmly. Size values are once, few and many counts, or a class for expanded clones, and some rows have none.

NA	NA	TRBJ1-3	TRBV18	TGTGCCAGCTCCCCCGACAGATCTGGAAACACCATATATTTT	CASSPDRSGNTIYF
NA	NA	TRBJ1-2	TRBV9	TGTGCCAGCAGCGTAGAGCGGTCTCCCGGGTACCGTGGCTACACCTTC	CASSVERSPGYRGYTF
NA	TRBD1	TRBJ1-2	TRBV7-9	TGTGCCAGCAGCCTCGGACAGGGCTCAGGGCTTGTCTTC	CASSLGQGSGLVF
NA	NA	TRBJ1-6	TRBV27	TGTGCCAGCAGATCCGGGACAAAAGGGTCACCCCTCCACTTT	CASRSGTKGSPLHF
NA	NA	TRBJ2-7	TRBV6-5	TGTGCCAGCAATCAGGAGACGGGGTTTTACGAGCAGTACTTC	CASNQETGFYEQYF
NA	TRBD2	TRBJ2-1	TRBV6-5	TGTGCCAGCACAGGACTAGCGGGGGGGATGGCGTTCTTC	CASTGLAGGMAFF
NA	NA	TRBJ2-1	TRBV4-3	TGCGCCAGCAGCCAAGAGGGCATGTACAATGAGCAGTTCTTC	CASSQEGMYNEQFF
NA	NA	TRBJ1-2	TRBV7-3	TGTGCCAGCAGCTTAATTTCGGGCTACACCTTC	CASSLISGYTF
once	NA	TRBJ2-5	TRBV9	TGTGCCAGCAGCGCCATGTGGGGCGACGAGACCCAGTACTTC	CASSAMWGDETQYF
NA	NA	TRBJ2-5	TRBV30	TGTGCCTGGAGTGTGCCGGGTCGGAGTGCCCAGTACTTC	CAWSVPGRSAQYF
once	TRBD1	TRBJ2-3	TRBV5-6	TGTGCCAGCAGCGGGATAGGACAGGGGGCATTCACAGATACGCAGTATTTT	CASSGIGQGAFTDTQYF
NA	NA	TRBJ1-2	TRBV9	TGTGCCAGCAGCGTGGCGGACGGGATCTATGGCTACACCTTC	CASSVADGIYGYTF
NA	NA	TRBJ2-1	TRBV23-1	TGCGCCAGCGGCAAGCGGATCACCGGGGAGAAGTCCTACAATGAGCAGTTCTTC	CASGKRITGEKSYNEQFF
NA	NA	TRBJ1-6	TRBV6-2/TRBV6-3	TGTGCCAGCAGTTCGGCGGCTTATAATTCACCCCTCCACTTT	CASSSAAYNSPLHF
few	TRBD1	TRBJ1-6	TRBV19	TGTGCCAGTAGTCCCGGGACAGGGGGTTCGTCCCTCCACTTT	CASSPGTGGSSLHF
NA	TRBD1	TRBJ2-2	TRBV5-1	TGCGCCAGCAGCCCCGGGACAGGGGGGGACGGGGAGCTGTTTTTT	CASSPGTGGDGELFF
once	NA	TRBJ2-7	TRBV11-2	TGTGCCAGCAGCACCCCTAGAATATCGTCCTACGAGCAGTACTTC	CASSTPRISSYEQYF
NA	TRBD2	TRBJ2-1	TRBV5-6	TGTGCCAGCAGCTCACCGGGACTAGCGGGGAATGAGCAGTTCTTC	CASSSPGLAGNEQFF
NA	NA	TRBJ1-2	TRBV4-3	TGCGCCAGCAGCTCAGACATTGGTAATGGCTACACCTTC	CASSSDIGNGYTF
NA	NA	TRBJ2-7	TRBV28	TGTGCCAGCTCGCGTGCGGGGCGCTCCTACGAGCAGTACTTC	CASSRAGRSYEQYF
many	TRBD1	TRBJ2-1	TRBV7-3	TGTGCCAGCAGCCCAGGACAGGGGGGAATGAATGAGCAGTTCTTC	CASSPGQGGMNEQFF